This TCR beta chain is from a study of CD8 T cells in ankylosing spondylitis. Study outcomes and limitations: Disease-linked clones displayed a CD8+ phenotype and appeared relatively rarely in peripheral blood. Past research had described some motif variants in reactive arthritis synovial fluid and blood. Among TCR beta sequences, a motif of fewer than 10 highly homologous variants appeared characteristic of ankylosing spondylitis blood.

Concerning this clonotype itself: What it recognizes is unknown.

Each TCR beta library was made by quantitative 5'-RACE that incorporated molecular barcodes. TCRdb passed the 5' RACE reads through MiXCR, listing each CDR3 protein once. The sample contains around 160,000 distinct CDR3 sequences, more than 9% of which appear only once. Trimming cost V 6 bases and J 2 bases, with 10 bases left between them. There are 13 residues in the CDR3. The germline V gene has CDR1 LGHNA and CDR2 YSLEER. This TCR was recovered from a male donor with ankylosing spondylitis or in good health (not recorded which). The genes are TRBV4-3 and TRBJ1-2; tentative D call: TRBD1 (5 bases). Material: blood, either unsorted or a sorted T cell fraction (not recorded which). CDR3 nucleotide sequence: TGCGCCAGCAGACAGGCAGCAAACTATGGCTACACCTTC. It yields the protein CASRQAANYGYTF.